This T cell receptor (beta chain) originates from a study of shared clonotypes between healthy human individuals. Study summary: The donor group consisted of a couple of women and a few men, aged 18 to 49.

Assay execution proceeded at the deep level. The protocol was immunoSEQ multiplex PCR, while the TCRdb copy is restricted to in-frame clones and leaves out a portion. This sample has roughly 500,000 clones, with 79% found just once. There were no recent acute infections or vaccinations among the donors, who were healthy HIV-negative adults. The clonotype was recovered from a woman in her forties in good health. Some clones in this sample may be carry-over from other donors' samples. The sample consisted of PBMCs.

The CDR3 is CASTTDPLGGEAFF. CDR3 sequence (DNA): TGTGCCAGTACCACGGACCCGTTAGGGGGTGAAGCTTTCTTT. J is TRBJ1-1 and V is TRBV19, with a possible D match to TRBD1 (6 bases). The CDR3 extends over 14 amino acids. Per the germline V gene, CDR1 is LNHDA and CDR2 is SQIVND (reference sequence). The V gene lost 7 bases and the J gene lost 7 bases, with 19 bases spanning the gap.